This T cell receptor beta chain is from a study of T-cell memory formation after mild COVID-19. There are many counts of this clonotype. Via MiXCR, TCRdb re-called the 5' RACE reads, giving one row per CDR3 protein. The profile shows approximately 340,000 distinct CDR3 sequences, 15% to 20% of them singletons. The sample comprised PBMCs or a T cell subset sorted from them (not recorded which). This clonotype originated in a man younger than 35 who had mild COVID-19 (a few samples of this study predate the infection). Cell type and time point are not known.

The CDR3 region is CASSYGGIDTQYF. CDR3 sequence (DNA): TGTGCCAGCAGTTACGGGGGAATAGATACGCAGTATTTT. The chain couples TRBV7-8 to TRBJ2-3; D might be TRBD2 (6 bases). Germline V gene data show CDR1 as SGHVS and CDR2 as FQNEAQ. Trimming took 6 bases from V and 5 from J, leaving 12 bases between them. CDR3 length equals 13 residues.